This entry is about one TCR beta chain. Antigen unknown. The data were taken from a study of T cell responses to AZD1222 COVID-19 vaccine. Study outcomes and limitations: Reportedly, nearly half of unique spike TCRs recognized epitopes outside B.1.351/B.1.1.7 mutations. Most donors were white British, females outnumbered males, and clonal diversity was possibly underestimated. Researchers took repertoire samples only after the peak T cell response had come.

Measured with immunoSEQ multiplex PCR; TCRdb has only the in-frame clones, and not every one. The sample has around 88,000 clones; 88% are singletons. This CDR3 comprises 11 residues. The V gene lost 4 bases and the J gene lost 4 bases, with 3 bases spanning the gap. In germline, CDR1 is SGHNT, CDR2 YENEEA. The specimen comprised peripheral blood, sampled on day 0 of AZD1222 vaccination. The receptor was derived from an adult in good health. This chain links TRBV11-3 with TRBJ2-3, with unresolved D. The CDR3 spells CASSSSDTQYF. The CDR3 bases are TGTGCCAGCAGCTCATCAGATACGCAGTATTTT. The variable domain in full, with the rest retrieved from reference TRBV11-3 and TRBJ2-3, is EAGVVQSPRYKIIEKKQPVAFWCNPISGHNTLYWYLQNLGQGPELLIRYENEEAVDDSQLPKDRFSAERLKGVDSTLKIQPAELGDSAVYLCASSSSDTQYFGPGTRLTVL.